The 29 T cell receptor beta chains listed next were all sequenced from one sample in a study of blood T cells in healthy people across ages. A second about 6 to 12 cycle PCR used barcoded and J-beta primers. TCRdb recomputed calls from the 5' RACE reads with MiXCR, one row per CDR3 protein. The sample includes around 520,000 distinct CDR3 sequences, 25% to 35% of them seen just once. This sample also belongs to another study, concerning T cells of mothers and their children.

The sample was blood. These receptors originate from a boy aged 2 to 9 in good health.

This chain joins TRBV4-3 and TRBJ1-4; D is perhaps TRBD1 (5 bases). This CDR3 has 15 residues. Germline V gene sequence: CDR1 LGHNA, CDR2 YSLEER. V gave up 1 base and J gave up 8 bases, with 14 bases separating them. In DNA, the CDR3 is TGCGCCAGCAGCCAAGTCGAGGGGACCGACGAAAAACTGTTTTTT. This gives the protein CASSQVEGTDEKLFF.

This clonotype has just a few counts. The rearrangement links TRBV25-1 to TRBJ2-5; 7 nucleotides line up with TRBD2. The DNA end lines up better with TRBJ2-1; the J call may be wrong. Germline CDR1 MGHDK, CDR2 SYGVNS. The CDR3 runs to 16 residues. The CDR3, as DNA: TGTGCCAGCAGTCTGGGGAGCGGGACCACCGAGGATGAGCAGTTCTTC. It codes for CASSLGSGTTEDEQFF.

The rearrangement joins TRBV5-1 to TRBJ2-2; D ambiguous. Germline CDR1 is SGHRS and CDR2 is YFSETQ. V was clipped by 4 bases and J by 1 base, with 14 bases between them. The CDR3 contains 16 residues. CDR3 coding DNA: TGCGCCAGCAGCCTTGCCCCTTCAGGGAACACCGGGGAGCTGTTTTTT. Translating gives CASSLAPSGNTGELFF.

The chain links TRBV6-1 to TRBJ1-1, with TRBD1 matching over 7 bases. In germline, CDR1 is MNHNS, CDR2 SASEGT. The CDR3 is 17 residues long. V was pared by 6 bases and J by 3 bases, with 16 bases of the junction left unmatched. CDR3 bases: TGTGCCAGCAGGGGGGCAAGGATGACAGGGAGGTACACTGAAGCTTTCTTT. Amino acids: CASRGARMTGRYTEAFF.

This rearrangement joins TRBV28 to TRBJ2-2; tentative D call: TRBD2 (5 bases). The CDR3 spans 15 residues. Trimming took off 3 bases at V and 0 bases at J, with 8 bases between the two ends. From germline, CDR1 is MDHEN and CDR2 SYDVKM. The CDR3 loop reads CASSFPGSNTGELFF. In DNA form, the CDR3 reads TGTGCCAGCAGTTTCCCGGGATCGAACACCGGGGAGCTGTTTTTT.

The chain couples TRBV7-6 to TRBJ1-5; D remains unclear. The CDR3 covers 15 residues. The V end was cut by 5 bases, the J end by 1 base, with 12 bases between. The germline V gene encodes CDR1 SGHVS and CDR2 FNYEAQ. CDR3 coding DNA: TGTGCCAGCAGCCCCGAGAGCCTGAGCAATCAGCCCCAGCATTTT. It translates to CASSPESLSNQPQHF.

The chain is built from TRBV30 and TRBJ2-7, with D perhaps TRBD2 (7 bases). The V end was cut by 3 bases, the J end by 3 bases, with 18 bases between. The V gene's germline CDR1 is GTSNPN and CDR2 SVGIG (reference sequence). The CDR3 extends over 15 amino acids. The CDR3, as DNA: TGTGCCTGGAGCGCGGAGGGGGGGGCTAACTACGAGCAGTACTTC. Amino acids: CAWSAEGGANYEQYF.

This clonotype was detected many times. The chain carries TRBV6-2 or TRBV6-3 and TRBJ2-7; D gene ambiguous. Germline lookup yields CDR1 MNHEY and CDR2 SVGEGT. The ends were cut back, 2 bases at V and 10 bases at J, with 12 bases in the middle. CDR3 length: 12 amino acids. The DNA of the CDR3 is TGTGCCAGCAGTTACGCGCTGGGATTTCAGTACTTC. Translating it yields CASSYALGFQYF.

This clonotype appeared many times. This chain connects TRBV6-2 or TRBV6-3 to TRBJ2-1; TRBD2 matches at 9 bases. The CDR3 runs 15 residues. Germline V gene sequence: CDR1 MNHEY, CDR2 SVGEGT. J lost 7 bases, V lost 2 bases, and 6 bases had no gene match. CDR3 DNA: TGTGCCAGCAGTTACCCAGCGGGAGGAACTAATGAGCAGTTCTTC. As protein: CASSYPAGGTNEQFF.

The CDR3 protein is CASSAPNRGTDTQYF. As DNA, the CDR3 is TGCGCCAGCAGTGCCCCCAATAGGGGCACAGATACGCAGTATTTT. The V call is TRBV10-2, the J call TRBJ2-3, with D hard to call. There are 15 residues in the CDR3. Germline V gene sequence: CDR1 WSHSY, CDR2 SAAADI. Trimming left V 4 bases short and J 1 base short, with 12 bases between.

The chain employs TRBV9 and TRBJ1-1; maybe TRBD1 (5 bases). Per the germline V gene, CDR1 is SGDLS and CDR2 is YYNGEE. The CDR3 has 15 amino acids. V lost 2 bases and J lost 2, with 13 bases in between. The CDR3 sequence: CASSVEGTENTEAFF. The CDR3 DNA reads as TGTGCCAGCAGCGTCGAAGGGACCGAAAACACTGAAGCTTTCTTT.

This clonotype showed up just once. The chain recombines TRBV5-5 with TRBJ2-5; D is unclear. The end of the DNA fits TRBJ2-7 better, so the J call may be wrong. The germline CDR1 and CDR2 sequences are SGHKS and YYEKEE (reference sequence). The CDR3 covers 14 residues. Here the CDR3 reads CASRLERASYEQYF. As DNA, the CDR3 is TGTGCCAGCCGCCTCGAAAGGGCCTCCTACGAGCAGTACTTC.

This clonotype showed up just a few times. The V call is TRBV27, the J call TRBJ2-1, with 8 nucleotides matching TRBD2. Germline values: CDR1 MNHEY, CDR2 SMNVEV (reference sequence). Losses at the gene ends were 6 bases for V and 3 bases for J; bases not matched to a gene: 10. This CDR3 contains 16 residues. The DNA for the CDR3 is TGTGCCAGCAGCCCTACCTTCGGGGGGGACTACAATGAGCAGTTCTTC. This translates into CASSPTFGGDYNEQFF.

The V and J genes are TRBV6-2 or TRBV6-3 and TRBJ2-3; D gene uncertain. The CDR3 is made up of 15 amino acids. Trimming removed 4 bases from V and 4 bases from J, with 15 bases in between. CDR1 and CDR2 (germline): MNHEY, SVGEGT. The CDR3 region is CASSLVNYLADTQYF. CDR3 DNA: TGTGCCAGCAGTTTGGTGAACTACCTTGCAGATACGCAGTATTTT.

This clonotype has at least ten counts. The junction differs from germline at one of its ends, possibly a read error. This rearrangement joins TRBV5-1 to TRBJ2-1, with TRBD2 matching over 16 bases. CDR1 and CDR2 from the germline V gene are SGHRS and YFSETQ. The length of the CDR3 is 16 residues. The CDR3 DNA follows: TGTGCCAGCAGCTTGGGACTAGCGGGGGGGTACAATGAGCAGTTCTTC. Translating it yields CASSLGLAGGYNEQFF.

This clonotype was counted only a few times. The chain joins TRBV28 to TRBJ2-5; perhaps TRBD1 as D (6 bases). Per germline, CDR1 MDHEN and CDR2 SYDVKM. The CDR3 has 17 residues. V shed 3 bases and J shed 5 bases, with 22 bases lying between them. The CDR3 sequence is CASSLSGAKAPAETQYF. In nucleotides, the CDR3 is TGTGCCAGCAGTTTGTCAGGGGCAAAGGCCCCAGCCGAGACCCAGTACTTC.

This clonotype was seen only a few times. The genes are TRBV28 and TRBJ2-3, with D perhaps TRBD2 (7 bases). Between the trimmed V and J ends, which lost 4 bases and 5 bases, there was a span of 22 bases. Germline V gives CDR1 MDHEN, CDR2 SYDVKM. The CDR3 is 17 residues long. CDR3 sequence (DNA): TGTGCCAGCAGTTGGGACTTTCTAGCGGACAGCGAAGATACGCAGTATTTT. It translates to CASSWDFLADSEDTQYF.

V usage is TRBV12-3 or TRBV12-4 and J usage is TRBJ2-5; TRBD2 might be the D (6 bases). With the DNA end fitting TRBJ2-7 better, the J assignment may be wrong. The CDR3 consists of 15 residues. The CDR3, as DNA: TGTGCCAGCAGTTTAAGAGAGGAGGGCCCCTACGAGCAGTACTTC. Translated: CASSLREEGPYEQYF.

The genes are TRBV27 and TRBJ1-1; D unclear. The CDR3 is 14 residues long. Trimming pared 2 bases from V and 1 base from J, leaving 8 bases between. Germline V lookup: CDR1 MNHEY, CDR2 SMNVEV (reference sequence). The CDR3 DNA follows: TGTGCCAGCAGTTTAAGGGTTAGGAACACTGAAGCTTTCTTT. It is translated as CASSLRVRNTEAFF.

The rearrangement links TRBV7-6 to TRBJ1-1; unclear D gene. The CDR3 contains 13 residues. Deletions cut 2 bases from V and 6 bases from J, with 10 bases between. Germline lookup yields CDR1 SGHVS and CDR2 FNYEAQ. The CDR3 protein is CASSLFGVAEAFF. The CDR3 DNA sequence: TGTGCCAGCAGCTTATTTGGGGTCGCTGAAGCTTTCTTT.

This sequence joins TRBV4-3 and TRBJ2-1; 8 bases line up with TRBD2. Per germline, CDR1 LGHNA and CDR2 YSLEER. This CDR3 is built from 17 residues. J lost 4 bases, V lost 0 bases, and 8 bases had no gene match. This chain's CDR3 is CASSQDFREGLYNEQFF. In DNA form, the CDR3 reads TGCGCCAGCAGCCAAGATTTTCGGGAGGGCCTTTACAATGAGCAGTTCTTC.

V is TRBV6-1 and J is TRBJ1-4; no clear D gene. V was trimmed by 5 bases and J by 5 bases, leaving 21 bases between them. The CDR3 is made up of 17 amino acids. CDR1 MNHNS and CDR2 SASEGT come from the germline V gene. The chain's CDR3 is CASSRHRQEYNNEKLFF. CDR3 coding DNA: TGTGCCAGCAGTCGGCACCGACAAGAATACAACAATGAAAAACTGTTTTTT.

In its sample, this clonotype was seen a few times. The CDR3 here is CASSQDRVRNTGELFF. In DNA, the CDR3 is TGCGCCAGCAGCCAGGACAGGGTGCGAAACACCGGGGAGCTGTTTTTT. This chain links TRBV4-3 with TRBJ2-2; TRBD1 matches 8 bases. Germline loops: CDR1 LGHNA, CDR2 YSLEER. The J segment lost 2 bases and the V segment lost 3 bases, leaving 5 bases of the junction unmatched. The CDR3 runs to 16 residues.

Points on this clonotype: The germline gene is not matched at one end of the junction; a read error may be the cause. V usage is TRBV12-3 or TRBV12-4 and J usage is TRBJ1-1; D not resolved. This CDR3 has 13 residues. The CDR3 nucleotides are TGTGCCAGCAGAGGTTCCGAGAACACTGAAGCTCTCTTT. This translates into CASRGSENTEALF.

Ten or more counts support this clonotype. CDR3 in DNA: TGTGCCAGCAGCCTGACAGGGTCGTATGGCTACACCTTC. The encoded protein is CASSLTGSYGYTF. V is TRBV7-2 and J is TRBJ1-2, with 7 nucleotides matching TRBD1. In germline, CDR1 is SGHTA, CDR2 FQGNSA. V trimming: 5 bases; J trimming: 5 bases; junction bases outside the gene matches: 5. The CDR3 loop spans 13 amino acids.

The genes are TRBV12-3 or TRBV12-4 and TRBJ2-5; TRBD2 agrees at 8 bases. V dropped 3 bases and J dropped 11; count of bases not matched to a gene: 8. This CDR3 has 13 residues. The CDR3 DNA reads TGTGCCAGCAGTTTGGACGGGGGGGCGGGGCAGTACTTC. It is translated as CASSLDGGAGQYF.

This clonotype has only one observation. This chain connects TRBV10-3 to TRBJ1-2; perhaps TRBD1 as D (6 bases). V was shortened by 3 bases and J by 4 bases, with 18 bases between the two germline ends. Germline lookup yields CDR1 ENHRY and CDR2 SYGVKD. This CDR3 region has 16 residues. The CDR3 is CAISESRGAVSYGYTF. CDR3 coding DNA: TGTGCCATCAGTGAATCAAGGGGGGCAGTCAGCTATGGCTACACCTTC.

This clonotype showed up just a few times. This chain connects TRBV20-1 to TRBJ2-5, with 7 bases matching TRBD1. The J call may be faulty, since TRBJ2-7 better matches the DNA end. Germline CDR1 is DFQATT and CDR2 is SNEGSKA (reference sequence). The CDR3 is 15 residues long. CDR3 nucleotides: TGCAGTGCTTCCCGGTGGGACAGCCCAACCTACGAGCAGTACTTC. It specifies CSASRWDSPTYEQYF.

This clonotype was seen only a few times. The chain couples TRBV7-2 to TRBJ2-4; TRBD2 matches at 11 bases. With V trimmed by 4 bases and J by 3 bases, 2 bases remained unmatched. There are 15 residues in the CDR3. Germline assignment: CDR1 SGHTA and CDR2 FQGNSA. The CDR3 loop is CASSWTSGFKNIQYF. The CDR3 region has the DNA TGTGCCAGCAGCTGGACTAGCGGGTTCAAAAACATTCAGTACTTC.